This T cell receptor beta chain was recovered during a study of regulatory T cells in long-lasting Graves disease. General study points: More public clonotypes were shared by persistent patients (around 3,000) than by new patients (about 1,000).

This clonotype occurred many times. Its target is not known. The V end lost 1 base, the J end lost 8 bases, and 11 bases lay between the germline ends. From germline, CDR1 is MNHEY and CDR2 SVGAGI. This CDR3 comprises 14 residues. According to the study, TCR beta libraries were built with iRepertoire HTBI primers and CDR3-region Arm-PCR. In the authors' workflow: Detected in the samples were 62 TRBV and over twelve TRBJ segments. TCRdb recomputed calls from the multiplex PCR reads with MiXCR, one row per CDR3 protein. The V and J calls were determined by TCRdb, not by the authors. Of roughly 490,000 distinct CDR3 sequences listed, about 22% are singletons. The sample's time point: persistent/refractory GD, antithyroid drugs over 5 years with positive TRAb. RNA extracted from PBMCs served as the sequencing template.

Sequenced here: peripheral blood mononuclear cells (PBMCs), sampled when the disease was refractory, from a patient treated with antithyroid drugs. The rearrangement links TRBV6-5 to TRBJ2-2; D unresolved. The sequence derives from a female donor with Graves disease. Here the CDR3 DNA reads TGTGCCAGCAGTTACTTGACTCTTGAGGGGGAGCTGTTTTTT. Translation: CASSYLTLEGELFF.